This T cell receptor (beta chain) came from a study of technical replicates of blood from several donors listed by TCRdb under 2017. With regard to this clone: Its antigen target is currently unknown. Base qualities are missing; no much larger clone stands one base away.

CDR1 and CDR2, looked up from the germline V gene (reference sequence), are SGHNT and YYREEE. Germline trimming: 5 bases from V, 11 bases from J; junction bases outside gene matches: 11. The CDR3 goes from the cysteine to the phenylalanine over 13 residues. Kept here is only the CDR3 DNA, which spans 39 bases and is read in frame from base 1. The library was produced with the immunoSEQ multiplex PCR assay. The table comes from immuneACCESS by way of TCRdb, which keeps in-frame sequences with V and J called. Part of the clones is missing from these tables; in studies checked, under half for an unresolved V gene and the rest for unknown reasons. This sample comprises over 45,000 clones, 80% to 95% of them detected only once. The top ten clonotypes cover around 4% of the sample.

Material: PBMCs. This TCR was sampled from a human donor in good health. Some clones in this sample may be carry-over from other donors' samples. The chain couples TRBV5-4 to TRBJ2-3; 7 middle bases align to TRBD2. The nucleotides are TGTGCCAGCAGTCCCGACTATCTAGCGGAGCAGTATTTT. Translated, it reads CASSPDYLAEQYF.